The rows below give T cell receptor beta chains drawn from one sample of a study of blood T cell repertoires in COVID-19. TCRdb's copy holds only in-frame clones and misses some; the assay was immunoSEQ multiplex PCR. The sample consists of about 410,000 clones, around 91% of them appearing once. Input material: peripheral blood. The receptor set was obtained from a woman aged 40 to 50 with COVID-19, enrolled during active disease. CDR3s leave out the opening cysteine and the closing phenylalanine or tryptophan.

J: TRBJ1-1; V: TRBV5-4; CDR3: ASSPEGVMNTEAF
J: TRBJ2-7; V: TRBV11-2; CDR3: ASSLAGLEQY
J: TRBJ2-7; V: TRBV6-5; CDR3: ASTANSYEQY
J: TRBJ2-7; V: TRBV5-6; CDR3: ASSFRTVSSYEQY
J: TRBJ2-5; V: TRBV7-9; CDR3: ASSPGGASQETQY
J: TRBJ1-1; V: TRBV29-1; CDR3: SGSPGQGNTEAF
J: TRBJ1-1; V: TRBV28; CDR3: ASRATGGTEAF
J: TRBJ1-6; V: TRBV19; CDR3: ASRSLRQGAGNSPLH
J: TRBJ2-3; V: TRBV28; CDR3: ASSLLRGRSTDTQY
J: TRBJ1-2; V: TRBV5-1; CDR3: ASSPIRERGYT
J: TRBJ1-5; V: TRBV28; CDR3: ASSLATGVVEPQH
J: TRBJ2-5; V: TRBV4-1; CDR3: ASSQGTSGGSQETQY
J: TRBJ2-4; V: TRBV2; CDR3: ASRQGSNIQY
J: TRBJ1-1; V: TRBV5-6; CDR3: ASSRQPMNTEAF
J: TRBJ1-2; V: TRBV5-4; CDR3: ASSLEARNGYT
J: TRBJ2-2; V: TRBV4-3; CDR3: ASSQVSQFTGELF
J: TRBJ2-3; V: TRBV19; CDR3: ASSIGQGSMSTDTQY
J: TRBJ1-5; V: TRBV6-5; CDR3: ATRDTINQPQH
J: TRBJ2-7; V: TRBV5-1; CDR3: ASSLVPGGPLFEQY
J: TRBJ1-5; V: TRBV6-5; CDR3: ASSTQGPSNQPQH
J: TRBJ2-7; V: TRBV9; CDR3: ASSRDRGSYEQY
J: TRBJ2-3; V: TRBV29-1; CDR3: SVEPGADTQY
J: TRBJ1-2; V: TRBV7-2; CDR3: ASSRDRGADYGYT
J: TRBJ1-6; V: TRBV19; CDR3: ASSSDRDNSPLH